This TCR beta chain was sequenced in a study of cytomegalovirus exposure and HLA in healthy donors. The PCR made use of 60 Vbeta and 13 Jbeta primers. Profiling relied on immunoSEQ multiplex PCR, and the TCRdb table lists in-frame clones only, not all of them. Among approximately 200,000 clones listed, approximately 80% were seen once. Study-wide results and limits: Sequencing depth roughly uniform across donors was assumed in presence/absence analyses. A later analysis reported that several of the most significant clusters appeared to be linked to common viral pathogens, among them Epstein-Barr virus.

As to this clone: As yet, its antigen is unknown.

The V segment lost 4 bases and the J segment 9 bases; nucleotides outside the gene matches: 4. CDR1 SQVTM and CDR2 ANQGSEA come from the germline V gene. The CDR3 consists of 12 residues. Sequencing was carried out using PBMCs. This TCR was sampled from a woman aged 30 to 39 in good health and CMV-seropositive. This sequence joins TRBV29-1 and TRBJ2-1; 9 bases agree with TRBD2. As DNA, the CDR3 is TGCAGCGTTGTTAGCGGGAGCGGTGAGCAGTTCTTC. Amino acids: CSVVSGSGEQFF.